Shown below are 23 T cell receptor beta chains from a single sample sequenced in a study of blood T cells in healthy people across ages. Using a J-beta primer mix together with a sample-barcoded 5' primer, a second PCR was run for roughly 6 to 12 cycles. TCRdb re-analysed the 5' RACE reads in MiXCR, keeping a single row per CDR3 protein. Of around 900,000 distinct CDR3 sequences listed, less than 35% are singletons. Sequences were obtained from blood. All receptors come from a woman of 80 years or more in good health.

This clonotype came up many times. This sequence joins TRBV6-2 or TRBV6-3 and TRBJ2-6; D is unclear. This CDR3 is built from 15 residues. Deletions cut 4 bases from V and 0 bases from J, with 7 bases between. The V gene's germline CDR1 is MNHEY and CDR2 SVGEGT. The CDR3 sequence: CASSSYFSGANVLTF. CDR3 nucleotides: TGTGCCAGCAGTTCATATTTCTCTGGGGCCAACGTCCTGACTTTC.

The chain recombines TRBV6-2 or TRBV6-3 with TRBJ1-1; TRBD1 matches 8 bases. Germline values: CDR1 MNHEY, CDR2 SVGEGT. The ends lost 5 bases at V and 6 bases at J; junction bases unmatched: 5. The CDR3 sequence is 13 residues long. CDR3 in DNA: TGTGCCAGCAGTCTCACAGGGGGTCCTGAAGCTTTCTTT. Its protein is CASSLTGGPEAFF.

This clonotype was seen ten or more times. V is TRBV6-6 and J is TRBJ2-7; the D call may be TRBD1 or TRBD2 (6 bases each). Trimming cost V 7 bases and J 3 bases, with 13 bases left between them. Germline V gene data show CDR1 as MNHNY and CDR2 as SVGAGI (reference sequence). The CDR3 has 13 amino acids. CDR3 sequence (DNA): TGTGCCAGCACCAAGGGGGGAAACTACGAGCAGTACTTC. Translated, it gives CASTKGGNYEQYF.

The chain is built from TRBV18 and TRBJ1-2, with D hard to call. The CDR3 is 12 amino acids. The ends were cut back, 5 bases at V and 6 bases at J, with 10 bases in the middle. Germline V gene sequence: CDR1 KGHSH, CDR2 LQKENI. The CDR3 sequence is CASSTEVDGYTF. In DNA, the CDR3 is TGTGCCAGCTCAACAGAAGTTGATGGCTACACCTTC.

This clonotype showed up many times. V and J are TRBV6-1 and TRBJ2-1; weak D call: TRBD2 (7 bases). There are 18 residues in the CDR3. The V gene lost 5 bases and the J gene lost 8 bases, with 28 bases spanning the gap. Germline V gene data show CDR1 as MNHNS and CDR2 as SASEGT. The CDR3 loop reads CASSPRFLGGGIGDEQFF. Here the CDR3 DNA reads TGTGCCAGCAGTCCCCGGTTTCTAGGGGGGGGCATTGGCGATGAGCAGTTCTTC.

About this clonotype itself: Since a much larger clone is just one base distant, this may be a read error. The chain couples TRBV20-1 to TRBJ2-1; D unclear. Germline V gene lookup returns CDR1 DFQATT and CDR2 SNEGSKA (reference sequence). This CDR3 is built from 15 residues. CDR3: CSLSNARAPYNERFF. CDR3 sequence (DNA): TGCAGTCTCTCCAACGCACGGGCACCATACAATGAGCGGTTCTTC.

This clonotype was recorded many times. The J gene is TRBJ1-2, the V gene TRBV9; no clear D. Germline assignment: CDR1 SGDLS and CDR2 YYNGEE. The CDR3 has 12 amino acids. Trimming cost V 0 bases and J 3 bases, with 3 bases left between them. The CDR3 DNA reads as TGTGCCAGCAGCGTAGTGGACTATGGCTACACCTTC. Translation: CASSVVDYGYTF.

This clonotype has at least ten counts. The gene calls are TRBV7-8 and TRBJ2-1; tentatively, D is TRBD1 (5 bases). CDR1 and CDR2 (germline): SGHVS, FQNEAQ. This CDR3 spans 13 amino acids. Trimming shortened V by 2 bases and J by 5 bases, and 7 bases separated the two germline ends. CDR3: CASSLTGNNEQFF. The CDR3, as DNA: TGTGCCAGCAGCTTAACAGGAAACAATGAGCAGTTCTTC.

This clonotype was recorded a few times. This sequence joins TRBV10-3 and TRBJ1-1, with D unclear. V was cut by 0 bases and J by 0 bases, with 8 bases left in between. The length of the CDR3 is 15 residues. Germline values: CDR1 ENHRY, CDR2 SYGVKD. The CDR3 region has the DNA TGTGCCATCAGTGAGTCTCAGGATCTGAACACTGAAGCTTTCTTT. As protein: CAISESQDLNTEAFF.

The count of this clonotype is one. The rearrangement links TRBV7-2 to TRBJ2-5; 7 nucleotides line up with TRBD2. Trimming cost V 5 bases and J 4 bases; bases outside gene matches: 10. Per the germline V gene, CDR1 is SGHTA and CDR2 is FQGNSA. The CDR3 consists of 15 residues. For the CDR3, the DNA is TGTGCCAGCAGCCAAAGGGCTAGCGGCCGAGAGACCCAGTACTTC. Protein: CASSQRASGRETQYF.

This clonotype showed up many times. This chain uses TRBV20-1 with TRBJ2-2; 7 positions agree with TRBD2. CDR3 length equals 16 residues. J gave up 7 bases and V 0 bases, and 11 bases lay outside the gene matches. CDR1 and CDR2 (germline): DFQATT, SNEGSKA (reference sequence). Here the CDR3 DNA reads TGCAGTGCTAGAGATCCCGGGAGCGGGGTCGGCGGGGAGCTGTTTTTT. As protein: CSARDPGSGVGGELFF.

The chain combines TRBV12-5 with TRBJ2-5; 7 nucleotides match TRBD1. The DNA end favors TRBJ2-1, so the J call may be wrong. CDR3 size: 14 residues. Per germline, CDR1 LGHNT and CDR2 FRNRAP. The CDR3 DNA reads as TGTGCTAGTGGTCAGGGACAGCCCCAAGAGACCCAGTTCTTC. This encodes CASGQGQPQETQFF.

The J gene is TRBJ1-2, the V gene TRBV5-5, with D hard to call. The V and J ends lost 3 bases and 2 bases respectively, with 8 bases between them. The CDR3 is 13 amino acids. Germline assignment: CDR1 SGHKS and CDR2 YYEKEE (reference sequence). This chain's CDR3 is CASSSAVNYGYTF. The CDR3 DNA follows: TGTGCCAGCAGCTCGGCTGTGAACTATGGCTACACCTTC.

The chain is built from TRBV7-2 and TRBJ2-1, with D possibly matching TRBD1 (6 bases). The V end lost 5 bases, the J end lost 4 bases, and 15 bases lay between the germline ends. The CDR3 spans 15 residues. Germline CDR1 SGHTA, CDR2 FQGNSA. CDR3 residues: CASSLGTTTYNEQFF. Here the CDR3 DNA reads TGTGCCAGCAGCCTCGGGACAACTACTTACAATGAGCAGTTCTTC.

This clonotype has ten or more counts. The gene calls are TRBV7-2 and TRBJ2-3, with D tentatively TRBD1 (5 bases). Trimming took 1 base from V and 0 from J, leaving 11 bases between them. The CDR3 covers 16 residues. Germline V gene sequence: CDR1 SGHTA, CDR2 FQGNSA. CDR3 sequence reads: CASSLGTSSSTDTQYF. The CDR3 DNA sequence: TGTGCCAGCAGCTTAGGGACAAGTTCTAGCACAGATACGCAGTATTTT.

V is TRBV10-2 and J is TRBJ1-4; D perhaps matches TRBD1 (5 bases). The CDR3 has 15 residues. CDR1 and CDR2 from the germline V gene are WSHSY and SAAADI. Trimming removed 4 bases at V and 1 base at J, with 10 bases between. As DNA, the CDR3 is TGCGCCAGCAGTGGACAGCGGAGAACTAATGAAAAACTGTTTTTT. This translates into CASSGQRRTNEKLFF.

In regard to this clonotype: A single base separates this from a much larger clone, so it may be a read error. This chain joins TRBV5-6 and TRBJ2-3; D remains unclear. The V end lost 2 bases, the J end lost 1 base, and 11 bases lay between the germline ends. CDR3 size: 15 residues. CDR1 and CDR2 (germline): SGHDT, YYEEEE. The CDR3 reads CASSFKGIGTDTQYF. In nucleotides, the CDR3 is TGTGCCAGCAGCTTTAAAGGTATTGGCACAGATACGCAGTATTTT.

The J gene is TRBJ1-4, the V gene TRBV2, with a weak D call TRBD1 (5 bases). Germline V gene data show CDR1 as SNHLY and CDR2 as FYNNEI. There are 17 residues in the CDR3. V was shortened by 3 bases and J by 0 bases, with 14 bases between the two germline ends. This CDR3 is CASSDTGRGATNEKLFF. The CDR3 DNA follows: TGTGCCAGCAGTGATACAGGCCGAGGAGCAACTAATGAAAAACTGTTTTTT.

There are a few counts of this clonotype. The V call is TRBV16, the J call TRBJ1-1; D remains ambiguous. Trimming shortened V by 1 base and J by 1 base, and 13 bases separated the two germline ends. CDR3 length: 16 amino acids. Germline V lookup: CDR1 KGHSY, CDR2 FQNENV. The CDR3 region is CASSQFFPGPNTEAFF. Written as DNA, the CDR3 is TGTGCCAGCAGCCAATTTTTCCCAGGCCCGAACACTGAAGCTTTCTTT. The full variable domain, rest sourced from reference TRBV16 and TRBJ1-1, is GEEVAQTPKHLVRGEGQKAKLYCAPIKGHSYVFWYQQVLKNEFKFLISFQNENVFDETGMPKERFSAKCLPNSPCSLEIQATKLEDSAVYFCASSQFFPGPNTEAFFGQGTRLTVV.

On this clonotype itself: A clone one base away is much larger, so this may be a read error. The chain carries TRBV27 and TRBJ1-2; maybe TRBD1 (5 bases). This CDR3 comprises 13 residues. Germline V lookup: CDR1 MNHEY, CDR2 SMNVEV (reference sequence). The CDR3 bases are TGTGTCAGCAGTTTAGGCAGGGCTGCTGGCTACACCTTC. This gives the protein CVSSLGRAAGYTF.

The gene calls are TRBV5-1 and TRBJ1-1; D is perhaps TRBD1 (6 bases). Trimming took off 4 bases at V and 1 base at J, with 11 bases between the two ends. The CDR3 sequence is 14 residues long. Germline V CDR1 and CDR2: SGHRS, YFSETQ. The CDR3 nucleotides read TGCGCCAGCAGCCCAACACAGGGGAACACTGAAGCTTTCTTT. Translating it yields CASSPTQGNTEAFF.

Ten or more counts support this clonotype. The chain is built from TRBV7-9 and TRBJ2-3; D remains ambiguous. This CDR3 comprises 16 residues. Germline CDR1 is SEHNR and CDR2 is FQNEAQ (reference sequence). V lost 1 base and J 0 bases, leaving 11 bases between the germline ends. CDR3 DNA sequence: TGTGCCAGCAGCTTAGGAGTTGGCAGTAGCACAGATACGCAGTATTTT. Translated, it gives CASSLGVGSSTDTQYF.

This clonotype was seen more than once but under ten times. A much larger clone differs from this one at a single base, so this may be a read error. V is TRBV20-1 and J is TRBJ1-4, with 7 positions matching TRBD1. The CDR3 has 13 amino acids. Germline V CDR1 and CDR2: DFQATT, SNEGSKA (reference sequence). V was pared by 6 bases and J by 7 bases, with 8 bases of the junction left unmatched. The CDR3 reads CSASQGGGEKLFF. The CDR3 bases are TGCAGTGCAAGCCAGGGGGGTGGTGAAAAACTGTTTTTT.